The 27 T cell receptor beta chains reported below all come from one sample, sequenced in a study of tumor and adjacent non-tumor tissue in lung cancer. No cell sorting was done before RNA was extracted from the tissue. TCRbeta libraries were built with three rounds of nested PCR, modified from ARM-PCR. From the multiplex PCR reads, TCRdb called clonotypes with MiXCR, one entry per CDR3 protein. The sample records fewer than 130,000 distinct CDR3 sequences, 75% to 90% being singletons. The sample consisted of lung tumor tissue. The receptors come from a man aged 65 to 79 with non-small cell lung cancer.

The chain is built from TRBV28 and TRBJ1-3, with a weak D call TRBD1 (6 bases). Trimming left V 4 bases short and J 1 base short, with 17 bases between. The CDR3 runs to 17 residues. The germline V gene encodes CDR1 MDHEN and CDR2 SYDVKM. The CDR3 protein is CASSSITGSRSGNTIYF. The CDR3 coding sequence is TGTGCCAGCAGTTCCATTACAGGGTCTAGATCTGGAAACACCATATATTTT.

As for this clonotype: Because it lacks the conserved phenylalanine or tryptophan at the end, this CDR3 is likely a read error. The V and J genes are TRBV12-3 or TRBV12-4 and TRBJ1-2, with D uncertain. The CDR3 covers 11 residues. The germline V and J ends were trimmed by 10 bases and 6 bases, with 12 bases remaining between them. The CDR3 DNA reads as TGTGCCAACATCCTGGGAGATGGCTACACCATC. Amino acids: CANILGDGYTI.

This clonotype was counted once. The rearrangement links TRBV12-3 or TRBV12-4 to TRBJ2-3; D may be TRBD2 (5 bases). V lost 9 bases and J 7 bases, leaving 20 bases between the germline ends. The CDR3 is 14 amino acids. CDR3 region: CASAETGVANTQYF. The CDR3 DNA reads as TGTGCCAGTGCTGAAACCGGGGTGGCAAATACGCAGTATTTT.

This rearrangement joins TRBV2 to TRBJ2-7; D is tentatively TRBD1 or TRBD2 (7 bases each). The CDR3 is 15 residues long. The ends were cut back, 4 bases at V and 4 bases at J, with 17 bases in the middle. Germline V CDR1 and CDR2: SNHLY, FYNNEI. The CDR3 DNA reads TGTGCCAGCAGTGGAGGGGGCACCGGGGGGTACGAGCAGTACTTC. Translated, it gives CASSGGGTGGYEQYF.

As regards this clonotype: A read error is likely, as this CDR3 ends without the conserved phenylalanine or tryptophan. The chain employs TRBV6-2 or TRBV6-3 and TRBJ2-1; D remains unclear. This CDR3 comprises 12 residues. Germline V gives CDR1 MNHEY, CDR2 SVGEGT. CDR3 DNA sequence: TGTGCCAGAAGTTACGTCGTTGGCGAGCAGTTCCTC. It specifies CARSYVVGEQFL.

Points on this clonotype: The missing conserved phenylalanine or tryptophan at the end of this CDR3 makes a read error likely. V and J are TRBV12-3 or TRBV12-4 and TRBJ1-6, with 7 bases that match TRBD1. The CDR3 extends over 14 amino acids. V was clipped by 8 bases and J by 5 bases; unmatched bases: 6. The CDR3 DNA is TGTGCCAGCGGCCCTGGACAGGATAATTCACCCCTCCACGTT. Amino acid sequence: CASGPGQDNSPLHV.

The rearrangement links TRBV6-1 to TRBJ1-5, with D hard to call. The CDR3 length is 14 residues. Per germline, CDR1 MNHNS and CDR2 SASEGT. V lost 6 bases to trimming and J lost 7 bases, with 16 bases between them. The CDR3, as DNA: TGTGCCAGCAGCCCGGCCGGAGGAAAGCAGCCCCAGCATTTT. Translating gives CASSPAGGKQPQHF.

This clonotype is categorized as medium-sized. The chain combines TRBV5-5 with TRBJ1-2; D unclear. Germline assignment: CDR1 SGHKS and CDR2 YYEKEE (reference sequence). The V gene lost 0 bases and the J gene lost 4 bases, with 7 bases spanning the gap. The CDR3 has 13 amino acids. CDR3 sequence (DNA): TGTGCCAGCAGCTTGGATGGGTTCTATGGCTACACCTTC. Residues: CASSLDGFYGYTF.

The CDR3: CASSYWQIPMNTEAFF. The CDR3 DNA reads TGTGCCAGCAGTTACTGGCAAATCCCTATGAACACTGAAGCTTTCTTT. The chain combines TRBV6-5 with TRBJ1-1, with no clear D. The CDR3 extends over 16 amino acids. Trimming cost V 1 base and J 0 bases, with 12 bases left between them. Germline V lookup: CDR1 MNHEY, CDR2 SVGAGI.

With respect to this clonotype: At one boundary the junction diverges from the germline segment, which might be a read error. The chain links TRBV7-8 to TRBJ1-5, with TRBD1 identical over 9 bases. The CDR3 has 15 amino acids. The germline V gene has CDR1 SGHVS and CDR2 FQNEAQ. CDR3 sequence reads: CTSSGTGNSIQPQHF. Written as DNA, the CDR3 is TGTACCAGCAGCGGGACAGGGAATAGCATTCAGCCCCAGCATTTT.

About this clonotype: One junction end does not reproduce the germline sequence, and a read error may be involved. The gene calls are TRBV11-2 and TRBJ2-3, with D tentatively TRBD2 (7 bases). CDR1 and CDR2 from the germline V gene are SGHAT and FQNNGV. The CDR3 loop spans 16 amino acids. The CDR3 nucleotides are TGTGTCAGCAGATTCGGGGGGCTAGCACTAACAGATACGCAATATTTT. Amino acids: CVSRFGGLALTDTQYF.

On this clonotype: Given a much more abundant clone one base away, this may be a read error. This sequence joins TRBV5-1 and TRBJ2-7, with 10 bases identical to TRBD2. Germline loops: CDR1 SGHRS, CDR2 YFSETQ. The CDR3 length is 14 residues. The CDR3 nucleotides are TGCACCAGCAGCTTGGTGAGCGGGGGGGGGGAGCAGTACTTC. Protein sequence: CTSSLVSGGGEQYF. Full variable domain (missing parts from reference TRBV5-1 and TRBJ2-7): KAGVTQTPRYLIKTRGQQVTLSCSPISGHRSVSWYQQTPGQGLQFLFEYFSETQRNKGNFPGRFSGRQFSNSRSEMNVSTLELGDSALYLCTSSLVSGGGEQYFGPGTRLTVT.

Remarks on this clonotype: One junction end disagrees with the germline gene, perhaps due to a read error. The rearrangement joins TRBV7-2 to TRBJ2-3; 9 bases fit TRBD2. Germline CDR1 SGHTA, CDR2 FQGNSA. CDR3 length: 17 residues. The CDR3 sequence: CACSWKTSGRGTDTQYF. In DNA, the CDR3 is TGTGCCTGCAGCTGGAAGACTAGCGGAAGGGGCACAGATACGCAGTATTTT.

This clonotype was found many times. The rearrangement joins TRBV2 to TRBJ2-1, with 9 bases fitting TRBD2. The V gene end was trimmed by 8 bases and the J gene end by 8 bases; junction bases not matched to a gene: 13. Per the germline V gene, CDR1 is SNHLY and CDR2 is FYNNEI. The CDR3 runs to 15 residues. CDR3 amino acids: CASLASGGQTHEQFF. The CDR3 region has the DNA TGTGCCAGCCTCGCGAGCGGGGGGCAAACACATGAGCAGTTCTTC.

A word on this clonotype: Sequence at one end of the junction differs from germline and may be a read error. The chain has TRBV4-1 and TRBJ2-5; D is uncertain. This CDR3 has 14 amino acids. CDR1 is MGHRA, CDR2 YSYEKL, per germline. CDR3 nucleotides: TGCACCAGCGACCAACAGTGGGGACAAGAGACCCAGTACTTC. Translating it yields CTSDQQWGQETQYF.

To note about this clonotype: The junction does not match germline at one end; this may be a read error. The V call is TRBV14, the J call TRBJ2-3; D remains unclear. Germline V gene sequence: CDR1 SGHDN, CDR2 FVKESK. The CDR3 is 11 residues long. CDR3 in DNA: TGTGCCAGTAGCCAACGTACCGCGCAGTATTTT. Its protein is CASSQRTAQYF.

Concerning this clonotype itself: A read error may produce the germline difference seen at one junction end. V is TRBV11-1 and J is TRBJ1-1, with a weak D call TRBD1 (6 bases). CDR1 SGHAT and CDR2 FQDESV come from the germline V gene (reference sequence). This CDR3 spans 14 amino acids. DNA of the CDR3: TGTACCAGCAGCCAGGGGACAAGGAACACGGAAGCCTTCTTT. It translates to CTSSQGTRNTEAFF.

As concerns this clonotype: One junction end does not reproduce the germline sequence, and a read error may be involved. The J gene is TRBJ2-1, the V gene TRBV11-1, with TRBD1 matching over 8 bases. The CDR3 sequence is 16 residues long. Germline CDR1 and CDR2: SGHAT and FQDESV (reference sequence). CDR3 in DNA: TGTGCCAGCGGCCCCCGGCCGGGACAGGCGCCACATGAGCAGCTCTTC. Protein sequence: CASGPRPGQAPHEQLF. The whole variable domain, remainder taken from reference TRBV11-1 and TRBJ2-1, is EAEVAQSPRYKITEKSQAVAFWCDPISGHATLYWYRQILGQGPELLVQFQDESVVDDSQLPKDRFSAERLKGVDSTLKIQPAELGDSAMYLCASGPRPGQAPHEQLFGPGTRLTVL.

This clonotype was seen a single time. This chain uses TRBV28 with TRBJ2-7; D call uncertain. This CDR3 contains 12 residues. Germline loops: CDR1 MDHEN, CDR2 SYDVKM. The CDR3 protein is CDSKKLAYEQYF. In DNA form, the CDR3 reads TGTGACAGTAAGAAATTGGCCTACGAGCAGTACTTC.

As for this clonotype: This CDR3 fails to terminate in the conserved phenylalanine or tryptophan, so it likely reflects a read error. V usage is TRBV6-2 or TRBV6-3 and J usage is TRBJ2-1; 8 bases fit TRBD2. The CDR3 spans 15 residues. The ends lost 7 bases at V and 7 bases at J; junction bases unmatched: 12. Germline V gene lookup returns CDR1 MNHEY and CDR2 SVGEGT. CDR3 nucleotide sequence: TGTGCCAGCAATCCGGGACTAGGCAATACTAATGAGCAGTTCCTC. Its protein product is CASNPGLGNTNEQFL.

As regards this clonotype: The junction and the germline gene differ at one end; a read error may be behind it. This chain uses TRBV5-1 with TRBJ1-5, with D maybe TRBD1 (6 bases). Germline CDR1 reads SGHRS; CDR2 reads YFSETQ. This CDR3 comprises 13 residues. CDR3 DNA sequence: TGCACCAGCAGCCACGGGCGGGGGCAGCCCCACCATTTT. It specifies CTSSHGRGQPHHF.

Concerning this clonotype: Just one base apart from a much larger clone, this may be a read error. The gene calls are TRBV5-1 and TRBJ2-5, with 10 bases fitting TRBD2. CDR1 and CDR2 from the germline V gene are SGHRS and YFSETQ. The V segment lost 6 bases and the J segment 5 bases; nucleotides outside the gene matches: 7. The CDR3 length is 14 residues. The CDR3 coding sequence is TGCGCCAGCAAGCCAGCGGGGGGGATTGAGACCCAGTACTTC. This sequence encodes CASKPAGGIETQYF.

This clonotype showed up just a few times. At one of its ends the junction is not consistent with the germline gene, which may arise from a read error. This chain joins TRBV4-2 and TRBJ1-5, with D perhaps TRBD1 (6 bases). CDR3 length: 15 residues. Germline-derived CDR1 and CDR2 are LGHNA and YNFKEQ. The CDR3 here is CASSQVQGFSQPQHF. The CDR3 DNA sequence: TGTGCCAGCAGTCAAGTACAGGGATTCAGTCAGCCCCAGCATTTT.

On this clonotype itself: The conserved closing phenylalanine or tryptophan is absent in this CDR3, likely reflecting a read error. This chain joins TRBV6-2 or TRBV6-3 and TRBJ1-1; D gene unclear. The V end lost 0 bases, the J end lost 6 bases, and 11 bases lay between the germline ends. CDR1 and CDR2 from the germline V gene are MNHEY and SVGEGT. The CDR3 runs to 14 residues. In DNA form, the CDR3 reads TGTGCCAGCAGTTACTCGCCCAGCTGGGCTGAAGCTTTCATT. It is translated as CASSYSPSWAEAFI.

The chain combines TRBV20-1 with TRBJ1-5; tentatively, D is TRBD1 (6 bases). The V end was cut by 8 bases, the J end by 4 bases, with 21 bases between. Germline V gene lookup returns CDR1 DFQATT and CDR2 SNEGSKA (reference sequence). This CDR3 region has 15 residues. DNA of the CDR3: TGCAGTACTAAAGGCAGGGGCGGGATAAATCAGCCCCAGCATTTT. It translates to CSTKGRGGINQPQHF.

With regard to this clonotype: At one of its ends the junction is not consistent with the germline gene, which may arise from a read error. CDR3 DNA sequence: TGTGTCAGCTCGGACAGGCTCAATGAGCAGTTCTTC. Protein product: CVSSDRLNEQFF. The rearrangement links TRBV11-3 to TRBJ2-1, with 7 bases aligning to TRBD1. Germline CDR1 reads SGHNT; CDR2 reads YENEEA. CDR3 size: 12 residues.

With respect to this clonotype: The junction departs from the called germline gene at one end, perhaps through a read error. V is TRBV29-1 and J is TRBJ1-2; D gene ambiguous. CDR3 length: 13 amino acids. Germline CDR1 SQVTM, CDR2 ANQGSEA. The CDR3 protein is CSAPSVTNYDYTF. Here the CDR3 DNA reads TGCAGCGCCCCCTCCGTGACTAACTATGACTACACCTTC.